This T cell receptor (beta chain) appears in the sequencing data of a study of Graves' ophthalmopathy and Graves' hyperthyroidism. With 5 bases removed from V and 0 bases from J, the gap between germline ends came to 13 bases. Germline V gene lookup returns CDR1 SEHNR and CDR2 FQNEAQ (reference sequence). The CDR3 runs to 15 residues. The source of the PBMCs was more than 9.5 ml of fresh peripheral blood. Beta-chain TCR CDR3 regions were amplified from RNA transcripts. The authors performed first-round RT-PCR with HTBI primers and then a second-round multiplex PCR. TCRdb called the multiplex PCR reads again in MiXCR, with one record for every CDR3 protein. The sample shows roughly 170,000 distinct CDR3 sequences, around two fifths of them seen only once. Many counts were recorded for this clonotype.

The chain has TRBV7-9 and TRBJ1-1; the D gene is possibly TRBD1 (5 bases). The sample comprised peripheral blood. The sequence came from a man younger than 40 with Graves' ophthalmopathy. For the CDR3, the DNA is TGTGCCAGCAGCCCACAAGGACACATGAACACTGAAGCTTTCTTT. It yields the protein CASSPQGHMNTEAFF.